Below are 8 T cell receptor beta chains sequenced from a single sample in a study of OX40 agonist ivuxolimab in advanced cancers. Data came from immunoSEQ multiplex PCR; TCRdb stores just in-frame clones and leaves some out. The sample includes 55,000 to 80,000 clones, roughly 90% seen only once; the top ten take 1.3%. Specimen: CD4+ or CD8+ T cells sorted from blood, collected in a trial of the OX40 agonist ivuxolimab. The receptor set was obtained from an adult with an advanced solid tumor such as melanoma, head and neck, liver or kidney cancer.

The J gene is TRBJ2-7, the V gene TRBV5-5; D unclear. Germline V gene sequence: CDR1 SGHKS, CDR2 YYEKEE (reference sequence). CDR3 length: 13 residues. Trimming cost V 3 bases and J 2 bases, with 9 bases left between them. The CDR3 protein is CASSSLGTYEQYF. The DNA for the CDR3 is TGTGCCAGCAGCTCTCTGGGGACCTACGAGCAGTACTTC.

The rearrangement links TRBV28 to TRBJ1-3, with a tentative D call TRBD1 (6 bases). V dropped 5 bases and J dropped 11 bases, with 28 bases sitting between them. Germline V gene lookup returns CDR1 MDHEN and CDR2 SYDVKM. The CDR3 is 17 residues long. CDR3 sequence reads: CASSLGTGGLRDMAIYF. The CDR3 coding sequence is TGTGCCAGCAGTCTCGGGACGGGGGGCTTGCGGGACATGGCCATATATTTT.

The genes are TRBV10-3 and TRBJ2-5, with 9 nucleotides matching TRBD2. Germline V gene sequence: CDR1 ENHRY, CDR2 SYGVKD. This CDR3 has 16 amino acids. J gave up 2 bases and V 2 bases, and 6 bases lay outside the gene matches. CDR3 bases: TGTGCCATCAGTGAGCTTGCGGGAGGGCCTCAAGAGACCCAGTACTTC. It codes for CAISELAGGPQETQYF.

The chain has TRBV6-1 and TRBJ2-3; TRBD1 is a possible D gene (6 bases). Trimming shortened V by 6 bases and J by 10 bases, and 17 bases separated the two germline ends. This CDR3 contains 13 residues. Germline lookup yields CDR1 MNHNS and CDR2 SASEGT. CDR3 bases: TGTGCCAGCAGCTACGACGGCAGGGGAGCGCAGTATTTT. Translated, it gives CASSYDGRGAQYF.

This chain uses TRBV11-2 with TRBJ2-1; D could derive from TRBD1 or TRBD2 (5 bases each). V was trimmed by 6 bases and J by 6 bases, leaving 15 bases between them. The CDR3 runs 14 residues. In germline, CDR1 is SGHAT, CDR2 FQNNGV. In nucleotides, the CDR3 is TGTGCCAGCAGGCCCAGCACGGGGCGCAATGAGCAGTTCTTC. Its protein product is CASRPSTGRNEQFF.

The chain has TRBV5-8 and TRBJ1-1; D is undetermined. V lost 7 bases and J lost 1, with 5 bases in between. Germline loops: CDR1 SGHTS, CDR2 YDEGEE. The CDR3 length is 11 residues. CDR3 nucleotide sequence: TGTGCCAGCCGAAGGAACACTGAAGCTTTCTTT. This codes for CASRRNTEAFF.

The V call is TRBV28, the J call TRBJ2-7, with TRBD1 matching 10 bases. V shed 4 bases, J shed 5 bases, and the junction held 5 bases outside the gene matches. The CDR3 has 14 amino acids. In germline, CDR1 is MDHEN, CDR2 SYDVKM. The CDR3 region is CASSWGQGMHEQYF. CDR3 coding DNA: TGTGCCAGCAGTTGGGGACAGGGGATGCACGAGCAGTACTTC.

The rearrangement joins TRBV18 to TRBJ2-1; 7 nucleotides align to TRBD2. Germline trimming cut 6 bases from V and 7 bases from J; bases unmatched to any gene: 9. Germline values: CDR1 KGHSH, CDR2 LQKENI. The CDR3 is 14 residues long. CDR3 DNA: TGTGCCAGCTCCCGGGGGGACGGACTGAATGAGCAGTTCTTC. Translating gives CASSRGDGLNEQFF.